The 9 T cell receptor beta chains reported below all come from one sample, sequenced in a study of shared clonotypes between healthy human individuals (dated by TCRdb to between 2020 and 2021). The method behind the library was the immunoSEQ multiplex PCR assay. TCRdb took this table from immuneACCESS and kept in-frame rearrangements with V and J called. Such tables lack part of the clones; where checked against another copy, unresolved V genes explain under half of the gap, and the rest is unexplained. The sample has around 2,000,000 clones on record, about 94% of them singletons. Of the sample, roughly 1% is held by the ten largest clones. CD8 naive samples consisted of CD45RO-negative cells that were positively selected for CCR7, yielding a CD45RA+CCR7+ population without TemRA cells. Sequencing used naive CD8+ T cells sorted from blood. The cell subset or site label for this specimen denotes: CD45RA+CCR7+. These receptors came from a man in his late teens or twenties in good health.

The chain carries TRBV13 and TRBJ2-5, with TRBD2 matching 9 bases. This CDR3 region has 14 residues. Germline loops: CDR1 PRHDT, CDR2 FYEKMQ (reference sequence). The trim removed 5 bases at V and 5 bases at J, leaving 6 bases unmatched. For the CDR3, the DNA is TGTGCCAGCAGCCGGCGGGGGGGCAGGGAGACCCAGTACTTC. Translated: CASSRRGGRETQYF.

Notes on this clone: This same CDR3 is encoded by further DNA sequences in the sample. The J gene is TRBJ1-5, the V gene TRBV27; maybe TRBD1 (6 bases). Germline V gene data show CDR1 as MNHEY and CDR2 as SMNVEV (reference sequence). This CDR3 has 14 amino acids. Trimming removed 2 bases at V and 1 base at J, with 6 bases between. The CDR3 DNA reads TGTGCCAGCAGTTTAACAGGGAGCAATCAGCCCCAGCATTTT. Protein sequence: CASSLTGSNQPQHF.

The chain links TRBV19 to TRBJ1-2; tentative D call: TRBD1 (6 bases). The CDR3 runs 17 residues. V lost 5 bases and J 0 bases, leaving 19 bases between the germline ends. The germline V gene has CDR1 LNHDA and CDR2 SQIVND (reference sequence). The CDR3 spells CASSQWPGDQPNYGYTF. CDR3 sequence (DNA): TGTGCCAGTAGTCAGTGGCCAGGGGATCAGCCTAACTATGGCTACACCTTC.

The chain recombines TRBV13 with TRBJ2-3, with 13 bases matching TRBD2. J gave up 3 bases and V 5 bases, and 2 bases lay outside the gene matches. From germline, CDR1 is PRHDT and CDR2 FYEKMQ (reference sequence). The CDR3 covers 15 residues. In DNA, the CDR3 is TGTGCCAGCAGCGGGACTAGCGGGACTACAGATACGCAGTATTTT. Translated, it gives CASSGTSGTTDTQYF.

The chain is built from TRBV27 and TRBJ2-5, with a possible D match to TRBD1 (5 bases). The CDR3 contains 13 residues. Looked up from germline, CDR1 is MNHEY and CDR2 is SMNVEV (reference sequence). Trimming removed 3 bases at V and 7 bases at J, with 12 bases between. The CDR3 nucleotides are TGTGCCAGCAGTTTCGACAGCGTTGGGACCCAGTACTTC. It yields the protein CASSFDSVGTQYF.

The chain employs TRBV7-6 and TRBJ1-6; D remains ambiguous. Between the trimmed V and J ends, which lost 1 base and 0 bases, there was a span of 4 bases. This CDR3 comprises 15 residues. Germline-derived CDR1 and CDR2 are SGHVS and FNYEAQ. CDR3 region: CASSLVASYNSPLHF. CDR3 coding DNA: TGTGCCAGCAGCTTAGTGGCCTCCTATAATTCACCCCTCCACTTT.

The rearrangement links TRBV6-1 to TRBJ2-7; 8 nucleotides match TRBD1. The trim removed 8 bases at V and 2 bases at J, leaving 8 bases unmatched. The CDR3 sequence is 14 residues long. The germline V gene has CDR1 MNHNS and CDR2 SASEGT. For the CDR3, the DNA is TGTGCCAGCGTGGACAGGGTGGACCCCTACGAGCAGTACTTC. This encodes CASVDRVDPYEQYF.

This chain uses TRBV27 with TRBJ2-1, with TRBD1 matching over 7 bases. The germline V gene encodes CDR1 MNHEY and CDR2 SMNVEV (reference sequence). The V gene end was trimmed by 4 bases and the J gene end by 6 bases; junction bases not matched to a gene: 12. The CDR3 consists of 16 residues. CDR3 DNA: TGTGCCAGCAGTTCCCAACACGATACAGGGGCCAATGAGCAGTTCTTC. Amino acids: CASSSQHDTGANEQFF.

The rearrangement uses TRBV7-9 and TRBJ2-1; TRBD2 agrees at 7 bases. The trim removed 5 bases at V and 4 bases at J, leaving 8 bases unmatched. Germline V gene data show CDR1 as SEHNR and CDR2 as FQNEAQ (reference sequence). CDR3 length: 15 amino acids. The CDR3 coding sequence is TGTGCCAGCAGCAAAAGCGGGAACCCATACAATGAGCAGTTCTTC. Protein sequence: CASSKSGNPYNEQFF.